The rows below give T cell receptor beta chains drawn from one sample of a study of T cells in Graves' hyperthyroidism and ophthalmopathy. MiXCR, applied by TCRdb to the multiplex PCR reads, yields one record per CDR3 protein. The sample comprises more than 35,000 distinct CDR3 sequences, about 52% of which are singletons, and 30% to 35% rests with the top ten. The sequenced material came from peripheral blood or thyroid tissue (not recorded which). These receptors were taken from a woman aged 50 to 60 with Graves' hyperthyroidism. CDR3s leave out the opening cysteine and the closing phenylalanine or tryptophan.

V	length	J	CDR3
TRBV5-5	10	TRBJ2-5	ASSHGPGTQY
TRBV20-1	13	TRBJ2-2	SASRTSGYTGELF
TRBV6-1	15	TRBJ2-7	ASSYLPSSGSSYEQY
TRBV5-5	13	TRBJ1-1	ASSFGQGRGTEAF
TRBV5-1	13	TRBJ1-2	ASRAGGESNYGYT
TRBV29-1	13	TRBJ1-1	SVEAGGMRNTEAF
TRBV6-2/TRBV6-3	13	TRBJ1-5	ASLTWTGGKQPQH
TRBV20-1	12	TRBJ2-5	SAAGLAGGETQY
TRBV30	11	TRBJ1-2	AWRGQGRNGYT
TRBV19	14	TRBJ1-1	ASSLYGAGGNTEAF
TRBV2	11	TRBJ1-5	ASKGTGTQPQH
TRBV20-1	13	TRBJ2-2	SARLAGRNTGELF
TRBV11-1	14	TRBJ1-1	ASSPTRDRGNTEAF
TRBV7-7	11	TRBJ1-1	ASSPQGGTEAF
TRBV7-9	11	TRBJ2-6	ASSKREAYVLT
TRBV19	12	TRBJ1-5	ASSTTGGGQPQH
TRBV29-1	9	TRBJ2-2	SLEGIGELF
TRBV29-1	12	TRBJ2-2	SPSPSIRNGELF
TRBV20-1	16	TRBJ2-2	SARDLTSGRVNAGELF
TRBV27	14	TRBJ2-7	ASSLTWAQHTYEQY
TRBV5-4	14	TRBJ1-3	ASSVWGQSSAGTIY
TRBV12-3/TRBV12-4	10	TRBJ1-6	ASSSRGSPLH
TRBV20-1	12	TRBJ2-7	SAYGLAGADEQY
TRBV5-4	14	TRBJ1-4	ASSFRDRGHNEKLF
TRBV2	14	TRBJ2-7	ASILVPGQGANEQY
TRBV27	14	TRBJ2-3	ASSGDTLSSTDTQY
TRBV20-1	12	TRBJ2-5	SVQTSGRMETQY
TRBV7-2	12	TRBJ1-1	ASSLTFAATEAF
TRBV2	14	TRBJ1-5	ASRETRVGVHALQH
TRBV2	12	TRBJ1-3	ASSEPYSAGTIY
TRBV10-3	16	TRBJ2-2	AISGQRLIRANTGELF
TRBV20-1	16	TRBJ1-5	SARVGQGGVRRNQPQH
TRBV7-2	14	TRBJ1-5	ASSLVRGQGNQPQH
TRBV20-1	12	TRBJ2-5	SARGYLGAETQY
TRBV27	11	TRBJ1-2	ASSPTGFGGYT
TRBV2	14	TRBJ1-1	ASRQTGNPVNTEAF
TRBV7-2	13	TRBJ2-2	ASSLAERATGELF
TRBV6-5	14	TRBJ1-1	ASSYSAGGENTEAF
TRBV19	12	TRBJ2-5	ASSGREGRETQY
TRBV15	11	TRBJ2-7	AASRTGNYEQY
TRBV9	11	TRBJ2-5	ASSVRGQETQY
TRBV6-1	11	TRBJ1-4	AISEASGEKLF
TRBV25-1	13	TRBJ1-2	ASSARAPVTHGYT
TRBV28	14	TRBJ1-5	ASSYFGGNSNQPQH
TRBV6-1	13	TRBJ2-3	ASNQLGSGEWTQY